A selection of T cell receptor beta chains follows, all from one sample in a study of beta chain features in type 1 diabetes. The assay was immunoSEQ multiplex PCR, and TCRdb's table has in-frame clones only and misses some. This table has a few hundred thousand clones, 8.5% to 10% appearing once. Material for sequencing was central memory CD4+ T cells from blood. The source is a man aged 30-40 years with type 1 diabetes. Both conserved end residues are part of each CDR3. A D gene is named only where the DNA matches it firmly. Clone size is not always given. Where it is, it says once, few, many or a class for expanded clones.

d_gene	v_gene	abundance	j_gene	len	CDR3nt	CDR3aa
TRBD2	TRBV5-4	-	TRBJ2-7	15	TGTGCCAGCAGCGCTGGGACTAGCGGTGGCTACGAGCAGTACTTC	CASSAGTSGGYEQYF
TRBD2	TRBV6-5	-	TRBJ2-7	15	TGTGCCAGCAGTTACTGGGCGGGAGGACCCTACGAGCAGTACTTC	CASSYWAGGPYEQYF
TRBD2	TRBV7-8	few	TRBJ2-7	14	TGTGCCAGCAGCTGGACTAGCGGGTCCTACGAGCAGTACTTC	CASSWTSGSYEQYF
TRBD2	TRBV5-4	-	TRBJ2-1	17	TGTGCCAGCAGCTTGTCCCCTAGCGGGAGCTCCTACAATGAGCAGTTCTTC	CASSLSPSGSSYNEQFF
-	TRBV29-1	few	TRBJ2-7	13	TGCAGCTACGTCGAACAGGGCTCCTACGAGCAGTACTTC	CSYVEQGSYEQYF
-	TRBV29-1	few	TRBJ2-5	11	TGCAGCCCCATAGAGAGGGAGACCCAGTACTTC	CSPIERETQYF
TRBD2	TRBV5-1	-	TRBJ2-3	16	TGCGCCAGCAGCTTGGGAAGTAGCGGGAGCGGAGATACGCAGTATTTT	CASSLGSSGSGDTQYF
TRBD2	TRBV9	-	TRBJ2-3	16	TGTGCCAGCAGCCCTGGGACTAGCGGGACCACAGATACGCAGTATTTT	CASSPGTSGTTDTQYF
TRBD1	TRBV19	few	TRBJ2-7	13	TGTGCCAGTAGTAGACAGGGGGGCTACGAGCAGTACTTC	CASSRQGGYEQYF
TRBD1	TRBV28	-	TRBJ1-4	14	TGTGCCAGCAGTCGGACAGGGGGCGCTGAAAAACTGTTTTTT	CASSRTGGAEKLFF
TRBD2	TRBV4-2	-	TRBJ2-7	14	TGTGCCAGCAGCCAAGCGCAGGGACTACGAGAGCAGTACTTC	CASSQAQGLREQYF
-	TRBV6-1	many	TRBJ2-5	16	TGTGCCAGCAGTGAAGGGAGGGCCATCTGGGGTGAGACCCAGTACTTC	CASSEGRAIWGETQYF
-	TRBV5-1	many	TRBJ2-1	16	TGCGCCAGCAGCCTACTTTGGGGCGGAACCAACGGGGGGCAGTTCTTC	CASSLLWGGTNGGQFF
TRBD1	TRBV11-2	few	TRBJ1-1	15	TGTGCCAGCAGCGCCCTACAGGGGAGTAGCACTGAAGCTTTCTTT	CASSALQGSSTEAFF
-	TRBV28	few	TRBJ2-3	15	TGTGCCAGCAGTTTAATGCCAGGCCACACAGATACGCAGTATTTT	CASSLMPGHTDTQYF
-	TRBV19	few	TRBJ2-1	14	TGTGCCAGTAGTATTCGATTGGGGGGGCGGGAGCAGTTCTTC	CASSIRLGGREQFF
-	TRBV7-2	few	TRBJ2-3	17	TGTGCCAGCAGCTTAGCGAGGGACACGGGGTTCGCAGATACGCAGTATTTT	CASSLARDTGFADTQYF
-	TRBV7-2	-	TRBJ2-7	12	TGTGCCAGCAGCTTAACCTCCTACGAGCAGTACTTC	CASSLTSYEQYF
-	TRBV7-6	few	TRBJ1-5	18	TGTGCCAGCAGCGTAACCGGCCTTGGAGGGGATAGCAATCAGCCCCAGCATTTT	CASSVTGLGGDSNQPQHF
-	TRBV7-3	few	TRBJ2-5	16	TGTGCCAGCAGCTTAACGGCGGAGTCAGGACGAGAGACCCAGTACTTC	CASSLTAESGRETQYF
-	TRBV7-2	few	TRBJ1-5	12	TGTGCCAGCAGCCCCCGGGGGCAGCCCCAGCATTTT	CASSPRGQPQHF
-	TRBV29-1	many	TRBJ1-1	13	TGCAGCGCCGCACAGGGAACGAACACTGAAGCTTTCTTT	CSAAQGTNTEAFF
-	TRBV25-1	-	TRBJ2-3	16	TGTGCCAGCAGTGAACAAGTGGGAGTCAGCACAGATACGCAGTATTTT	CASSEQVGVSTDTQYF
TRBD2	TRBV14	few	TRBJ2-3	18	TGTGCCAGCAGCCTTCGGGTTAGCGGGAGGATGAGCGCAGATACGCAGTATTTT	CASSLRVSGRMSADTQYF
-	TRBV5-4	-	TRBJ2-7	16	TGTGCCAGCAGCTTGGCCCCGGACCTGGCCTACTACGAGCAGTACTTC	CASSLAPDLAYYEQYF
TRBD2	TRBV18	many	TRBJ2-3	18	TGTGCCAGCTCACCTGGGACTAGCGGGAGCTTCATCACAGATACGCAGTATTTT	CASSPGTSGSFITDTQYF
-	TRBV28	few	TRBJ2-5	13	TGTGCCAGCACCGGGGGACTTAAAGAGACCCAGTACTTC	CASTGGLKETQYF
-	TRBV15	few	TRBJ1-1	14	TGTGCCACCAGCGGTGGGGACACGAACACTGAAGCTTTCTTT	CATSGGDTNTEAFF
-	TRBV7-2	few	TRBJ1-2	11	TGTGCCAGCAGCGGGAAAGATGGCTACACCTTC	CASSGKDGYTF
-	TRBV28	-	TRBJ1-4	13	TGTGCCAGCAGCTTACAGGGTAGCGAAAAACTGTTTTTT	CASSLQGSEKLFF
-	TRBV7-9	many	TRBJ1-4	12	TGTGCCAGCAGCTTAGACTACAGGGACCCGTTTTTT	CASSLDYRDPFF
TRBD1	TRBV7-2	few	TRBJ2-7	15	TGTGCCAGCAGCGAGGGGGACAGGGTGGGCAACGAGCAGTACTTC	CASSEGDRVGNEQYF
-	TRBV5-4	many	TRBJ2-7	15	TGTGCCAGCAGCTCGCCTAGCTCAGGACCCTACGAGCAGTACTTC	CASSSPSSGPYEQYF
TRBD1	TRBV5-8	few	TRBJ1-4	14	TGTGCCAGCAACCGGGGGACAGCGAATGAAAAACTGTTTTTT	CASNRGTANEKLFF
TRBD1	TRBV28	few	TRBJ1-6	14	TGTGCCAGCAGTTTCGGACAGGGTTGGTCACCCCTCCACTTT	CASSFGQGWSPLHF
-	TRBV7-2	few	TRBJ1-1	18	TGTGCCAGCAGCTTATCAGGTTTTCCGGGACGGGTGAACACTGAAGCTTTCTTT	CASSLSGFPGRVNTEAFF
-	TRBV5-6	few	TRBJ1-2	15	TGTGCCAGCAGCTTGGTTGTGGTCAGGAACTATGGCTACACCTTC	CASSLVVVRNYGYTF
-	TRBV28	many	TRBJ1-5	15	TGTGCCAGCAGTTTTATGACGTATAGCAATCAGCCCCAGCATTTT	CASSFMTYSNQPQHF
-	TRBV28	many	TRBJ2-3	14	TGTGCCAGCAGTTCGGCAGGGGATATAGATACGCAGTATTTT	CASSSAGDIDTQYF
-	TRBV6-5	few	TRBJ1-1	13	TGTGCCATCACCACACAGGTGAACACTGAAGCTTTCTTT	CAITTQVNTEAFF
-	TRBV11-3	few	TRBJ2-5	14	TGTGCCAGCAGCTTAGATCGCAGGGATGAGACCCAGTACTTC	CASSLDRRDETQYF